Here is one T cell receptor (beta chain) with its context. The amount of total RNA extracted per sample was at least 5.5 micrograms. This sample was included in a study of blood T cells in healthy people across ages. Using a J-beta primer mix together with a sample-barcoded 5' primer, a second PCR was run for roughly 7 to 12 cycles. One entry per CDR3 protein, called by TCRdb with MiXCR from the 5' RACE reads. The sample has some 900,000 distinct CDR3 sequences, roughly 50% seen once; the top ten hold around 15%. The germline V gene has CDR1 MNHEY and CDR2 SMNVEV (reference sequence). The CDR3 extends over 17 amino acids. V was trimmed by 5 bases and J by 1 base, leaving 18 bases between them.

Sequencing was carried out using blood. The TCR comes from a man aged 25 to 40 in good health. The genes are TRBV27 and TRBJ2-1; weak D call: TRBD2 (5 bases). CDR3 DNA sequence: TGTGCCAGCAGTCTAGTAGGCGGAGGTGGTTCCTACAATGAGCAGTTCTTC. Its translation: CASSLVGGGGSYNEQFF.